This T cell receptor beta chain emerged from a study of blood T cell repertoires in COVID-19. Study-level background: Sites in the United States, Italy and Spain provided acute and convalescent COVID-19 samples. T cells, B-cell-depleted T cells, or PBMCs provided the cDNA or gDNA that served as material.

The germline CDR1 and CDR2 sequences are MNHEY and SVGEGT. CDR3 size: 13 residues. V was cut by 4 bases and J by 2 bases, with 9 bases left in between. Enrollment of patients from Seattle took place during active infection, with longitudinal follow-up. Original handling: Estimated nucleated cell counts came from reference gene primer amplification. Libraries were prepared by immunoSEQ multiplex PCR; TCRdb keeps only in-frame clonotypes and omits some of them. The V and J calls and clone size were taken over from that table, and D and trimming were inferred from the DNA. The table shows a few hundred thousand clones, with roughly 85% occurring only once.

V gene TRBV6-2 or TRBV6-3 combines with J gene TRBJ2-7; the D gene is possibly TRBD2 (5 bases). Sequenced: peripheral blood. The sequence came from a woman in her 70s with COVID-19, enrolled during active disease. As DNA, the CDR3 is TGTGCCAGCAGTTTCTCCGGGGCCTACGAGCAGTACTTC. This sequence encodes CASSFSGAYEQYF.